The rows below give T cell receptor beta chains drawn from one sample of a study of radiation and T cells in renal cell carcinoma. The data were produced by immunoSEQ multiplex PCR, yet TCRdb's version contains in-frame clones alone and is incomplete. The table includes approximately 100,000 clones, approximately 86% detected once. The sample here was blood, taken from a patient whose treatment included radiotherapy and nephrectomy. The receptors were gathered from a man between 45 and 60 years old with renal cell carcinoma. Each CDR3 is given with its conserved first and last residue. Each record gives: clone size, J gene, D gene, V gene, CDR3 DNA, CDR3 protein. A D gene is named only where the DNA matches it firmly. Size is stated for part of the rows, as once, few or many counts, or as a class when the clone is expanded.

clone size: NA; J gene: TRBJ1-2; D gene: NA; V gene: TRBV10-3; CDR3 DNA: TGTGCCATCAGCATACAGGAGAGCTATGGCTACACCTTC; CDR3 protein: CAISIQESYGYTF
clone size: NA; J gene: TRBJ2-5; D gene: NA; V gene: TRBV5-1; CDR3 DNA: TGCGCCAGCAGCTCTGAGTACCAAGAGACCCAGTACTTC; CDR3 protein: CASSSEYQETQYF
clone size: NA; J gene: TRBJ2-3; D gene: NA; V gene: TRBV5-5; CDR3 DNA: TGTGCCAGCAGCATAGGCACAGATACGCAGTATTTT; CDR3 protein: CASSIGTDTQYF
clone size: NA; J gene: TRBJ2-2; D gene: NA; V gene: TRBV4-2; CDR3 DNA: TGTGCCAGCAGCCAAGATGGAGGCAGGGAGAACACCGGGGAGCTGTTTTTT; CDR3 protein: CASSQDGGRENTGELFF
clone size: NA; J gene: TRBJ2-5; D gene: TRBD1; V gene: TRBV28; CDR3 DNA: TGTGCCAGCAGACCGCGACTCAGGGGGCGTGGGGAGACCCAGTACTTC; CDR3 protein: CASRPRLRGRGETQYF
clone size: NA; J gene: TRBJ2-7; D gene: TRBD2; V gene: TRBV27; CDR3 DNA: TGTGCCAGCAGCTCTCGGCGTCTAGCGGGAGTCTACGAGCAGTACTTC; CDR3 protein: CASSSRRLAGVYEQYF
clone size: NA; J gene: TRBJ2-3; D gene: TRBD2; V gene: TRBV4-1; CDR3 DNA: TGCGCCAGCAGCCAAGCCGGGACTAGCGGGACAGATACGCAGTATTTT; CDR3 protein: CASSQAGTSGTDTQYF
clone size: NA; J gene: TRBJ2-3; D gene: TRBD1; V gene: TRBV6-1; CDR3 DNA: TGTGCCAGCAGTGAACGCCGGACAGGCGGCACAGATACGCAGTATTTT; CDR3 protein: CASSERRTGGTDTQYF
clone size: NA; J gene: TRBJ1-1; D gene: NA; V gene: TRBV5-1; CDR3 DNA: TGCGCCAGCAGCTTGGGAGGACAGTTTCGCACTGAAGCTTTCTTT; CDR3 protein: CASSLGGQFRTEAFF
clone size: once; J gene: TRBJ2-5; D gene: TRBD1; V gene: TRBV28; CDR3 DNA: TGTGCCAGCAGGTTATGGCAGGGGGCATCAGAGACCCAGTACTTC; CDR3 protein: CASRLWQGASETQYF
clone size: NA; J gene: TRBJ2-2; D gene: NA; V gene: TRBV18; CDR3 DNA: TGTGCCAGCTCACCACCAGGGGCGCACACCGGGGAGCTGTTTTTT; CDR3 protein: CASSPPGAHTGELFF
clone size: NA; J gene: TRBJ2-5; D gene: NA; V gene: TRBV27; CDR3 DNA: TGTGCCAGCAGTTCCACCCCTGGAAGGATGGAGACCCAGTACTTC; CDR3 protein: CASSSTPGRMETQYF
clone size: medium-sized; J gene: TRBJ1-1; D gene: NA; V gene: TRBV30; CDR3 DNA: TGTGCCTGGAGTCCCCATCGGGAATTCACTGAAGCTTTCTTT; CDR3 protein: CAWSPHREFTEAFF
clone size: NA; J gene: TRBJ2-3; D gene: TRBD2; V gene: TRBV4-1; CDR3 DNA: TGCGCCAGCAGCCAAAGACTAGCGGGAATCACAGATACGCAGTATTTT; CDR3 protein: CASSQRLAGITDTQYF
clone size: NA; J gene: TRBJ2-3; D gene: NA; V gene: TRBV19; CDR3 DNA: TGTGCCAGTAGTATTCCAGGCACAGATACGCAGTATTTT; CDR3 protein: CASSIPGTDTQYF
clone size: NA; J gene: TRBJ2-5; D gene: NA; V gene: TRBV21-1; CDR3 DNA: TGTGCCAGCAGCAAAGGTCCCATTTCTAGGCGGGGGTTTCAAGAGACCCAGTACTTC; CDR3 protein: CASSKGPISRRGFQETQYF
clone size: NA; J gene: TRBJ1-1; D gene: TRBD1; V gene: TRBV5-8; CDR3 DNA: TGTGCCAGCAGCTCCAGCCTACAGGGGGGGATTGAAGCTTTCTTT; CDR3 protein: CASSSSLQGGIEAFF
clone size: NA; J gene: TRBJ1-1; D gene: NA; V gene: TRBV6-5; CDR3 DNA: TGTGCCAGCAGTTACGGGGGTGGACTGGAGGAAGCTTTCTTT; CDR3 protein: CASSYGGGLEEAFF
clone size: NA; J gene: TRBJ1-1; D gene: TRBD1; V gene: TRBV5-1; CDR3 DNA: TGCGCCAGCAGACACGGACAGGGAGAGTACACTGAAGCTTTCTTT; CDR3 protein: CASRHGQGEYTEAFF
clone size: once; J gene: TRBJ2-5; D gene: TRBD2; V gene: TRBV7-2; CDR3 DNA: TGTGCCAGCAGCTCGGGCCAAGCGGGGGGCGGGACCCAGTACTTC; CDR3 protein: CASSSGQAGGGTQYF
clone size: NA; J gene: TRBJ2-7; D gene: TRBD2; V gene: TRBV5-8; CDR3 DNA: TGTGCCAGCAGCCATCGACTAGCGGCCAAGTACGAGCAGTACTTC; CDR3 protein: CASSHRLAAKYEQYF
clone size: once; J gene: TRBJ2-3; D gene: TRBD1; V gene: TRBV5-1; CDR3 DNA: TGCGCCAGCAGCTTCCCGGGACAGGGGGCTGTAGATACGCAGTATTTT; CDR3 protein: CASSFPGQGAVDTQYF
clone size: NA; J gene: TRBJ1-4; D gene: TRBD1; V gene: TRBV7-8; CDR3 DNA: TGTGCCAGCAGCTTGAGGATTATTGGACAGGGCCATGAAAAACTGTTTTTT; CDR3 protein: CASSLRIIGQGHEKLFF
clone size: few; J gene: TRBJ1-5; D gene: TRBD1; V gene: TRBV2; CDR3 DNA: TGTGCCAGCAGGGGACAGAGCAATCAGCCCCAGCATTTT; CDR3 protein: CASRGQSNQPQHF
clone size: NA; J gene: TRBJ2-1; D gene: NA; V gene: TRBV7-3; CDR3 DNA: TGTGCCAGCAGCCCAGGGGGGTCGGGTGAGCAGTTCTTC; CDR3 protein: CASSPGGSGEQFF
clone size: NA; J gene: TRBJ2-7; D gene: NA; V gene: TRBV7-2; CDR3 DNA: TGTGCCAGCGGGGCGGGTCTGTCCTACGAGCAGTACTTC; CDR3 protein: CASGAGLSYEQYF
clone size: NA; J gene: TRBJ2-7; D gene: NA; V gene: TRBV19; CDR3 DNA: TGTGCCAGTAGTAAACCTCCCTACGAGCAGTACTTC; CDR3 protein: CASSKPPYEQYF
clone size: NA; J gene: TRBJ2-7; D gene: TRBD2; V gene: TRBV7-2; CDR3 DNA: TGTGCCAGCAGCTTACAAACGGCGGGGGGGGCAGTCGCCTACGAGCAGTACTTC; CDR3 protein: CASSLQTAGGAVAYEQYF
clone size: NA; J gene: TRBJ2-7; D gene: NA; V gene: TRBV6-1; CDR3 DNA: TGTGCCAGCAGTGTGGGGGGGCAGTACGAGCAGTACTTC; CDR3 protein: CASSVGGQYEQYF
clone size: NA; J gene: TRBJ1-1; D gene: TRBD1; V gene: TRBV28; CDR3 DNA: TGTGCCAGCAGGTCGGGGGGACAGGAGAACACTGAAGCTTTCTTT; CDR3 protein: CASRSGGQENTEAFF
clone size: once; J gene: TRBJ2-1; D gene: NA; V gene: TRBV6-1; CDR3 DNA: TGTGCCAGCAGTGAAGACTGGAGGGGTGAGCAGTTCTTC; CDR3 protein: CASSEDWRGEQFF
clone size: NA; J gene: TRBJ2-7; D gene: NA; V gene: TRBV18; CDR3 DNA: TGTGCCAGCTCCCCGGACAGCCTGCGAGAGCAGTACTTC; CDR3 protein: CASSPDSLREQYF
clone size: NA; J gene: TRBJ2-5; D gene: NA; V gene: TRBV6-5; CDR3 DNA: TGTGCCAGCAGTTACTCGAGTGGGGGGACCCAAGAGACCCAGTACTTC; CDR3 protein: CASSYSSGGTQETQYF
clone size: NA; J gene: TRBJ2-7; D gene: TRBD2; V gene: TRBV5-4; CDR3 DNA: TGTGCCAGCAGCGAACCGACAGGGCAGGGACTAGCGGGAGTTGACGAGCAGTACTTC; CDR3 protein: CASSEPTGQGLAGVDEQYF
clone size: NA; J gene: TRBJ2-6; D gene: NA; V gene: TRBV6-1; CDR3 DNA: TGTGCCAGCAGTGATTGGGCTAACGGGGCCAACGTCCTGACTTTC; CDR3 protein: CASSDWANGANVLTF